These 14 T cell receptor beta chains were sequenced from one sample in a study of beta chain features in type 1 diabetes (dated by TCRdb to 2017 to 2018). These receptors are not linked to any known antigen. The method was the immunoSEQ multiplex PCR assay. All of the isolated RNA was reverse transcribed with the High Capacity cDNA Reverse Transcription Kit, so expressed TCRB transcripts were sequenced. TCRdb carries this immuneACCESS record with in-frame sequences only. Its versions omit some clonotypes, under half of them owing to an unresolved V gene in the studies checked, with the rest unexplained. Here the sample has fewer than 300,000 clones; around 9.9% occur a single time. Around 0.015% of the sample rests with the top ten. Study-wide conclusions, independent of this receptor: In all four CD4+ subsets, TCRB CDR3 length was moderately but significantly shorter in type 1 diabetes patients.

The source material was naive CD4+ T cells from blood. The cell subset or site label corresponds to: true naive CD4+ T cells. These receptors all come from a man aged 25-45 years with type 1 diabetes.

The chain combines TRBV7-2 with TRBJ2-7; D is perhaps TRBD1 (5 bases). Trimming took off 5 bases at V and 1 base at J, with 12 bases between the two ends. The CDR3 sequence is 14 residues long. Germline CDR1 SGHTA, CDR2 FQGNSA. Here the CDR3 DNA reads TGTGCCAGCAGCCCCCAGGGAACTTCCTACGAGCAGTACTTC. It encodes CASSPQGTSYEQYF. The variable domain in full, completed from reference TRBV7-2 and TRBJ2-7, reads GAGVSQSPSNKVTEKGKDVELRCDPISGHTALYWYRQSLGQGLEFLIYFQGNSAPDKSGLPSDRFSAERTGGSVSTLTIQRTQQEDSAVYLCASSPQGTSYEQYFGPGTRLTVT.

The chain uses TRBV2 and TRBJ1-1; no clear D. CDR1 and CDR2 (germline): SNHLY, FYNNEI. V was cut by 4 bases and J by 6 bases, with 9 bases left in between. The CDR3 extends over 12 amino acids. CDR3 DNA sequence: TGTGCCAGCAGTGTTTATCTACCTGAAGCTTTCTTT. This sequence encodes CASSVYLPEAFF.

This clone was recorded a few times. This rearrangement joins TRBV16 to TRBJ1-2; 7 bases line up with TRBD1. The V and J ends lost 0 bases and 4 bases, in that order; junction bases with no gene match: 2. This CDR3 contains 14 residues. CDR1 KGHSY and CDR2 FQNENV come from the germline V gene. The CDR3 reads CASSQSAGGYGYTF. CDR3 nucleotide sequence: TGTGCCAGCAGCCAATCGGCAGGGGGCTATGGCTACACCTTC.

This clone was found a few times. The CDR3 DNA reads as TGTGCCAGCAGTCAAACAGGGAATACAGATACGCAGTATTTT. It translates to CASSQTGNTDTQYF. V and J are TRBV28 and TRBJ2-3; D may be TRBD1 (6 bases). The CDR3 runs 14 residues. Germline CDR1 and CDR2: MDHEN and SYDVKM. V lost 5 bases and J 3 bases, leaving 12 bases between the germline ends.

This clone has just a few counts. The DNA of the CDR3 is TGCGCCAGCAGCTCCAGCGGGAACACTGAAGCTTTCTTT. Translation: CASSSSGNTEAFF. The rearrangement links TRBV5-1 to TRBJ1-1; D gene ambiguous. Germline V gene data show CDR1 as SGHRS and CDR2 as YFSETQ. Deletions cut 3 bases from V and 1 base from J, with 7 bases between. CDR3 length: 13 residues.

The J gene is TRBJ2-1, the V gene TRBV5-1; TRBD1 matches at 7 bases. Unmatched junction bases numbered 10, after V lost 3 bases and J lost 7 bases. The CDR3 runs 15 residues. Germline-derived CDR1 and CDR2 are SGHRS and YFSETQ. The DNA of the CDR3 is TGCGCCAGCAGCTGGGGGACAGCCAGGATAAATGAGCAGTTCTTC. Residues: CASSWGTARINEQFF.

The chain couples TRBV25-1 to TRBJ2-2, with no clear D. Trimming left V 4 bases short and J 4 bases short, with 7 bases between. Germline assignment: CDR1 MGHDK and CDR2 SYGVNS. The CDR3 contains 13 residues. The CDR3 here is CASSAYVTGELFF. The DNA of the CDR3 is TGTGCCAGCAGTGCCTATGTCACCGGGGAGCTGTTTTTT.

In its sample, this clone was seen a few times. The V gene is TRBV9, the J gene TRBJ2-1, with 7 positions matching TRBD2. The CDR3 length is 16 residues. V shed 7 bases, J shed 7 bases, and the junction held 17 bases outside the gene matches. Germline CDR1 is SGDLS and CDR2 is YYNGEE. CDR3 DNA: TGTGCCAGCTCAGCCGGTGGACTAGATTCGACGAATGAGCAGTTCTTC. It yields the protein CASSAGGLDSTNEQFF.

The table lists this clone with a few counts. J is TRBJ1-5 and V is TRBV4-1, with D unresolved. Trimming stripped 4 bases from V and 5 bases from J, with 12 bases between. CDR3 size: 14 residues. The germline V gene has CDR1 MGHRA and CDR2 YSYEKL. The DNA of the CDR3 is TGCGCCAGCAGCCGAAGTCTGTCGGATCAGCCCCAGCATTTT. Translated: CASSRSLSDQPQHF.

This clone turned up a few times. Relative to the germline gene, one junction end is altered; a read error may explain this. The chain is built from TRBV7-7 and TRBJ1-1, with TRBD1 as a possible D gene (5 bases). Germline loops: CDR1 SSHAT, CDR2 FNYEAQ (reference sequence). The CDR3 loop spans 16 amino acids. Here the CDR3 reads CASSLESDSLRTEAFF. CDR3 coding DNA: TGTGCTAGCAGCTTAGAGAGTGACAGCTTGCGCACTGAAGCTTTCTTT.

This clone has more than one count but fewer than ten. This specimen includes other DNA sequences encoding the same CDR3. The chain employs TRBV5-1 and TRBJ2-2; 8 positions agree with TRBD1. CDR1 SGHRS and CDR2 YFSETQ come from the germline V gene. Trimming at V came to 4 bases and at J to 1 base, leaving 6 bases not matched to a gene. The CDR3 runs to 16 residues. The CDR3 region is CASSRTGTGNTGELFF. CDR3 nucleotides: TGCGCCAGCAGCCGTACCGGGACAGGGAACACCGGGGAGCTGTTTTTT.

The genes are TRBV7-3 and TRBJ2-2; TRBD2 aligns across 7 bases. Germline V gene lookup returns CDR1 SGHTA and CDR2 FQGTGA. Trimming cost V 0 bases and J 5 bases; bases outside gene matches: 3. The CDR3 runs to 15 residues. CDR3 region: CASSLTPLATGELFF. The DNA of the CDR3 is TGTGCCAGCAGCTTAACCCCACTAGCGACCGGGGAGCTGTTTTTT.

This clone was counted only a few times. In nucleotides, the CDR3 is TGTGCCAGCAGCGTGCAGGGGATGAACACTGAAGCTTTCTTT. Translation gives CASSVQGMNTEAFF. The chain is built from TRBV2 and TRBJ1-1; D possibly corresponds to TRBD1 (6 bases). This CDR3 region has 14 residues. Between the trimmed V and J ends, which lost 6 bases and 0 bases, there was a span of 11 bases. Germline-derived CDR1 and CDR2 are SNHLY and FYNNEI.

This clone was detected a few times. The rearrangement uses TRBV6-5 and TRBJ1-2; D remains unclear. This CDR3 spans 15 amino acids. CDR1 and CDR2 (germline): MNHEY, SVGAGI. V shed 7 bases and J shed 0 bases, with 15 bases lying between them. The CDR3 protein is CASTQSLVANYGYTF. The CDR3 DNA is TGTGCCAGCACCCAAAGCTTGGTGGCTAACTATGGCTACACCTTC.